The present entry profiles one T cell receptor beta chain with its context. Its antigen is unknown. The sample is drawn from a study of cytomegalovirus exposure and HLA in healthy donors. PCR was performed using 60 Vbeta and 13 Jbeta primers. Measured with immunoSEQ multiplex PCR; TCRdb has only the in-frame clones, and not every one. Among around 150,000 clones listed, about three quarters were seen once. Germline V CDR1 and CDR2: MGHDK, SYGVNS. The CDR3 loop spans 15 amino acids. Deletions cut 1 base from V and 0 bases from J, with 6 bases between. Broader study findings: Generally TCR sequences proved uncommon, though certain public TCRs appeared in numerous donors.

The chain has TRBV25-1 and TRBJ1-4; D unresolved. Sequencing used PBMCs. This clonotype was obtained from a female donor in good health and CMV-seronegative. DNA of the CDR3: TGTGCCAGCAGTGAATTCCCCGCAACTAATGAAAAACTGTTTTTT. Its protein is CASSEFPATNEKLFF.